This T cell receptor (beta chain) was retrieved from a study of shared clonotypes between healthy human individuals. With regard to this clone: Antigen specificity is unknown.

The CDR3 consists of 13 residues. The V gene's germline CDR1 is SNHLY and CDR2 FYNNEI. V lost 8 bases to trimming and J lost 2 bases; unmatched junction nucleotides: 6. General study points: Represented diversity (both genetic and exposure-history) was limited by the small number of donors.

Every immunoSEQ plate was one replicate of a subset's evenly spread DNA. Produced via immunoSEQ multiplex PCR; TCRdb's table is partial and in-frame only. The sample comprises roughly 2,500,000 clones, 80% to 95% of which are singletons, and 0.36% rests with the top ten. This TCR derives from a man between 18 and 35 years old in good health. Some clones in this sample may be carry-over from other donors' samples. The chain employs TRBV2 and TRBJ2-7, with 7 bases that match TRBD2. Input material: naive CD4+ T cells from PBMCs. Sample subset: CD45RA+ positively selected. The DNA for the CDR3 is TGTGCCAGCGGGATAGCGGGCACCTACGAGCAGTACTTC. This gives the protein CASGIAGTYEQYF. The whole variable domain, filled in from reference TRBV2 and TRBJ2-7, reads EPEVTQTPSHQVTQMGQEVILRCVPISNHLYFYWYRQILGQKVEFLVSFYNNEISEKSEIFDDQFSVERPDGSNFTLKIRSTKLEDSAMYFCASGIAGTYEQYFGPGTRLTVT.